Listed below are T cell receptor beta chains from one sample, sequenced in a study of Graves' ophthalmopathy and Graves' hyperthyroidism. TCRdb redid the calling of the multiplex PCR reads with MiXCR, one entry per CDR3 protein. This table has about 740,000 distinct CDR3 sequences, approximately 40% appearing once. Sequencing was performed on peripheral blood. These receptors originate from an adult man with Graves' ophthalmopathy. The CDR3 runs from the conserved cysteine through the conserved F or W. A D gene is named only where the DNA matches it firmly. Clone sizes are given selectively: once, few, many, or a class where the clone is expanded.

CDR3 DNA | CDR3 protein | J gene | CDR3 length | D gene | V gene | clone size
TGTGCCAGCAGCTTTAAGGGGGTCCACGAGCAGTACTTC | CASSFKGVHEQYF | TRBJ2-7 | 13 | . | TRBV7-2 | many
TGCAGTGCCCTACTAGTACCGGTGGAGACCCAGTACTTC | CSALLVPVETQYF | TRBJ2-5 | 13 | . | TRBV20-1 | .
TGTGCCAGCAGTGAGGGGTCAGGGGAGACCCAGTACTTC | CASSEGSGETQYF | TRBJ2-5 | 13 | . | TRBV2 | many
TGTGCCAGCAGCTTGGACGACCAAGAGACCCAGTACTTC | CASSLDDQETQYF | TRBJ2-5 | 13 | . | TRBV5-6 | many
TGTGCCAGCAGTTTCGCTGGGCGGCCCGGGACCCAGTACTTC | CASSFAGRPGTQYF | TRBJ2-5 | 14 | . | TRBV12-3/TRBV12-4 | many
TGTGCCAGCAGCTTAGGCACGGCAGGGAACACCGGGGAGCTGTTTTTT | CASSLGTAGNTGELFF | TRBJ2-2 | 16 | . | TRBV13 | few
TGTGCCAGCAACATGGGACTTTACAATCAGCCCCAGCATTTT | CASNMGLYNQPQHF | TRBJ1-5 | 14 | . | TRBV2 | few
TGTGCCAGCAGTCCGGGACAAGGGGCAGAGAATCAGCCCCAGCATTTT | CASSPGQGAENQPQHF | TRBJ1-5 | 16 | . | TRBV2 | .
TGTGCCATCAGTGATCCCGGTTACCAAGAGACCCAGTACTTC | CAISDPGYQETQYF | TRBJ2-5 | 14 | . | TRBV10-3 | few
TGCAGCGTTGTCGGGCTAGGAGCCTACGAGCAGTACTTC | CSVVGLGAYEQYF | TRBJ2-7 | 13 | . | TRBV29-1 | many
TGTGCCAGTAGCCCACTTCGGACGGTAGATAACACTGAAGCTTTCTTT | CASSPLRTVDNTEAFF | TRBJ1-1 | 16 | . | TRBV19 | .
TGTGCCAGCAGCGGTCAACTAGCGGGAGCTCAGCAGTTCTTC | CASSGQLAGAQQFF | TRBJ2-1 | 14 | TRBD2 | TRBV7-2 | .
TGTGCCACCAGCAGGGCTACAAGCCACTATGGCTACACCTTC | CATSRATSHYGYTF | TRBJ1-2 | 14 | . | TRBV15 | .
TGTGCCAGCAGTCTAGCGGGAGCGATACTCCAAGAGACCCAGTACTTC | CASSLAGAILQETQYF | TRBJ2-5 | 16 | TRBD2 | TRBV10-3 | .
TGTGCCAGCAGCCAAGATAACCCCAGCGGGGGCCAAGAGACCCAGTACTTC | CASSQDNPSGGQETQYF | TRBJ2-5 | 17 | TRBD2 | TRBV7-9 | .
TGCAGCGTTGCGCGGAAGTGGACAGCCTCCTACGAGCAGTACTTC | CSVARKWTASYEQYF | TRBJ2-7 | 15 | . | TRBV29-1 | many
TGCGCCAGCAGCCAGGCCACTAGGGGGGAGAACTATGGCTACACCTTC | CASSQATRGENYGYTF | TRBJ1-2 | 16 | . | TRBV2 | few
TGTGCCAGCAGCTTAGGACTCCTTGGGTCCCAGTACTTC | CASSLGLLGSQYF | TRBJ2-5 | 13 | . | TRBV7-2 | .
TGCGCCAGCAGCCGAGACAGGGTCGTCTACGAGCAGTACTTC | CASSRDRVVYEQYF | TRBJ2-7 | 14 | TRBD1 | TRBV11-2 | .
TGTGCCAGCAGCCCATCGCGGCTAGCTCCGTCGGGCGAGCAGTACTTC | CASSPSRLAPSGEQYF | TRBJ2-7 | 16 | . | TRBV7-9 | .
TGCAGCGTTGTGAGGGACAGGGGGACCTACGAAGCTTTCTTT | CSVVRDRGTYEAFF | TRBJ1-1 | 14 | TRBD1 | TRBV29-1 | .
TGTGCCAGCGGTCCGGGAGGGGGCACTGAAGCTTTCTTT | CASGPGGGTEAFF | TRBJ1-1 | 13 | . | TRBV6-1 | few
TGTGCCAGCAGTGACGACAGGGGAGGTGGAGATACGCAGTATTTT | CASSDDRGGGDTQYF | TRBJ2-3 | 15 | TRBD1 | TRBV2 | .
TGTGCCATCAGTGGAGGGACCCAGTACTTC | CAISGGTQYF | TRBJ2-5 | 10 | . | TRBV10-3 | .
TGTGCCAGCACCCTCCAGCTAAGGAATTCACCCCTCCACTTT | CASTLQLRNSPLHF | TRBJ1-6 | 14 | . | TRBV12-3/TRBV12-4 | few
TGCAGCGTTGATCGGGTAGAGGGTAATCAGCCCCAGCATTTT | CSVDRVEGNQPQHF | TRBJ1-5 | 14 | . | TRBV29-1 | many
TGTGCCAGCATGCAGGGACGGGGGGTCCAAGAGACCCAGTACTTC | CASMQGRGVQETQYF | TRBJ2-5 | 15 | TRBD2 | TRBV6-5 | few
TGTGCCAGTAGTATCGGCAGGGCGGGGGATAGCAATCAGCCCCAGCATTTT | CASSIGRAGDSNQPQHF | TRBJ1-5 | 17 | . | TRBV19 | few
TGTGCCAGCAGTGACGTAGCGGACCGGAATTCACCCCTCCACTTT | CASSDVADRNSPLHF | TRBJ1-6 | 15 | . | TRBV10-3 | .
TGCAGTGGACGACAGGGGCGGAACACCGGGGAGCTGTTTTTT | CSGRQGRNTGELFF | TRBJ2-2 | 14 | TRBD1 | TRBV20-1 | .
TGTGCCATCAGTGAGTCAGAGGAGGGTGGCTACTCCTACGAGCAGTACTTC | CAISESEEGGYSYEQYF | TRBJ2-7 | 17 | . | TRBV10-3 | .
TGTGCCATCAGTGCCCGCAGGAAAAATCAGCCCCAGCATTTT | CAISARRKNQPQHF | TRBJ1-5 | 14 | . | TRBV10-3 | once
TGTGCCAGCAGTTTTGCGGGGGGAAACACCATATATTTT | CASSFAGGNTIYF | TRBJ1-3 | 13 | . | TRBV10-3 | .
TGTGCCAGCAGCTTAGAATCTCGGGGACAAGAGACCCAGTACTTC | CASSLESRGQETQYF | TRBJ2-5 | 15 | . | TRBV7-9 | many
TGTGCCAGCTCCCCCGGACTAGCGGTATCTGGGGCCAACGTCCTGACTTTC | CASSPGLAVSGANVLTF | TRBJ2-6 | 17 | TRBD2 | TRBV12-3/TRBV12-4 | .
TGTGCCAGCAGCTTAGCGAGGGGCAGGGAGGCTCGGAGCAATCAGCCCCAGCATTTT | CASSLARGREARSNQPQHF | TRBJ1-5 | 19 | . | TRBV7-2 | .
TGTGCCAGCAGCTTAAACCCCAACAGGGCGCAGGTGAACACTGAAGCTTTCTTT | CASSLNPNRAQVNTEAFF | TRBJ1-1 | 18 | . | TRBV7-6 | .
TGTGCCACCAGTGCCCACGGGTACCAAGAGACCCAGTACTTC | CATSAHGYQETQYF | TRBJ2-5 | 14 | . | TRBV24-1 | many
TGTGCCAGCATGGGAACAGGTCTTGAATTGAGGGTGTTTTTT | CASMGTGLELRVFF | TRBJ1-4 | 14 | . | TRBV11-2 | few
TGTGCCAGCAGCTTAGATCGTTATGTACCGTCAAGCTATGGCTACACCTTC | CASSLDRYVPSSYGYTF | TRBJ1-2 | 17 | . | TRBV11-2 | many
TGTGCCAGCAGCCCCAAACGGAGAGTCGTTGGCACAGATACGCAGTATTTT | CASSPKRRVVGTDTQYF | TRBJ2-3 | 17 | . | TRBV7-9 | .
TGCGCCAGCCGAGGACTAGCGGGAGCATTATTCGAGCAGTACTTC | CASRGLAGALFEQYF | TRBJ2-7 | 15 | TRBD2 | TRBV10-2 | many
TGCAGCGTTGAAGTTTCCGGGAACTATGGCTACACCTTC | CSVEVSGNYGYTF | TRBJ1-2 | 13 | . | TRBV29-1 | many
TGTGCCAGCAGTTCCCCCTCGCGGACAGGGGGCTTTTCCGAGCAGTACTTC | CASSSPSRTGGFSEQYF | TRBJ2-7 | 17 | TRBD1 | TRBV6-1 | .
TGTGCCAGCAGCGTAGGGACTAGCGGGAAATACGAGCAGTACTTC | CASSVGTSGKYEQYF | TRBJ2-7 | 15 | TRBD2 | TRBV9 | few
TGTGCCAGCAGCTTGGAGGGGGGGGATTACTATGGCTACACCTTC | CASSLEGGDYYGYTF | TRBJ1-2 | 15 | . | TRBV7-8 | .
TGTGCCATCAGTGACTCCGAGCCTAAGGGGGCCCAAGAGACCCAGTACTTC | CAISDSEPKGAQETQYF | TRBJ2-5 | 17 | TRBD1 | TRBV10-3 | .
TGTGCCAGCAGCTTTCGGGGCGCCTCTGGGGCCAACGTCCTGACTTTC | CASSFRGASGANVLTF | TRBJ2-6 | 16 | . | TRBV7-9 | few
TGCAGCGTTGATGCAGGGGGCTACAATGAGCAGTTCTTC | CSVDAGGYNEQFF | TRBJ2-1 | 13 | TRBD1 | TRBV29-1 | .
TGTGCCAGCAGCTTGTCCCTAGCTACCGAGCAGTACTTC | CASSLSLATEQYF | TRBJ2-7 | 13 | . | TRBV5-6 | many
TGTGCCAGTAGTACCCTGACAGAGAACACTGAAGCTTTCTTT | CASSTLTENTEAFF | TRBJ1-1 | 14 | . | TRBV19 | .
TGTGCCAGCAGTGACTACCGGGCAGGGACCTACGAGCAGTACTTC | CASSDYRAGTYEQYF | TRBJ2-7 | 15 | . | TRBV25-1 | .
TGTGCCAGCAGCACCGGGAGGGGGGGAGAGACCCAGTACTTC | CASSTGRGGETQYF | TRBJ2-5 | 14 | TRBD2 | TRBV10-3 | .
TGTGCCAGCAGCCATTTCCGGGACAAGAGGAGCCACTATGGCTACACCTTC | CASSHFRDKRSHYGYTF | TRBJ1-2 | 17 | . | TRBV16 | few
TGTGCCAGCAGCCAAGAAACAGGGTCTGCCTCGGCCAACGTCCTGACTTTC | CASSQETGSASANVLTF | TRBJ2-6 | 17 | . | TRBV7-2 | few
TGTGCCAGCAGCTTAGCTGGGCTCGGGACTGAAGCTTTCTTT | CASSLAGLGTEAFF | TRBJ1-1 | 14 | . | TRBV7-9 | many
TGTGCCAGCAGTGAAGAGAGTCCAGGCGGCTTAGTCAATTCACCCCTCCACTTT | CASSEESPGGLVNSPLHF | TRBJ1-6 | 18 | . | TRBV10-3 | few
TGTGCCAGCAGCTTCGGCGGAGGAGAGACCCAGTACTTC | CASSFGGGETQYF | TRBJ2-5 | 13 | . | TRBV7-2 | many
TGTGCCAGCTGCCGGAACAGGGATTCACCCCTCCACTTT | CASCRNRDSPLHF | TRBJ1-6 | 13 | . | TRBV6-5 | .
TGTGCCACCAGTGACCCAGGGACAGAAGACAATCAGCCCCAGCATTTT | CATSDPGTEDNQPQHF | TRBJ1-5 | 16 | TRBD1 | TRBV24-1 | .